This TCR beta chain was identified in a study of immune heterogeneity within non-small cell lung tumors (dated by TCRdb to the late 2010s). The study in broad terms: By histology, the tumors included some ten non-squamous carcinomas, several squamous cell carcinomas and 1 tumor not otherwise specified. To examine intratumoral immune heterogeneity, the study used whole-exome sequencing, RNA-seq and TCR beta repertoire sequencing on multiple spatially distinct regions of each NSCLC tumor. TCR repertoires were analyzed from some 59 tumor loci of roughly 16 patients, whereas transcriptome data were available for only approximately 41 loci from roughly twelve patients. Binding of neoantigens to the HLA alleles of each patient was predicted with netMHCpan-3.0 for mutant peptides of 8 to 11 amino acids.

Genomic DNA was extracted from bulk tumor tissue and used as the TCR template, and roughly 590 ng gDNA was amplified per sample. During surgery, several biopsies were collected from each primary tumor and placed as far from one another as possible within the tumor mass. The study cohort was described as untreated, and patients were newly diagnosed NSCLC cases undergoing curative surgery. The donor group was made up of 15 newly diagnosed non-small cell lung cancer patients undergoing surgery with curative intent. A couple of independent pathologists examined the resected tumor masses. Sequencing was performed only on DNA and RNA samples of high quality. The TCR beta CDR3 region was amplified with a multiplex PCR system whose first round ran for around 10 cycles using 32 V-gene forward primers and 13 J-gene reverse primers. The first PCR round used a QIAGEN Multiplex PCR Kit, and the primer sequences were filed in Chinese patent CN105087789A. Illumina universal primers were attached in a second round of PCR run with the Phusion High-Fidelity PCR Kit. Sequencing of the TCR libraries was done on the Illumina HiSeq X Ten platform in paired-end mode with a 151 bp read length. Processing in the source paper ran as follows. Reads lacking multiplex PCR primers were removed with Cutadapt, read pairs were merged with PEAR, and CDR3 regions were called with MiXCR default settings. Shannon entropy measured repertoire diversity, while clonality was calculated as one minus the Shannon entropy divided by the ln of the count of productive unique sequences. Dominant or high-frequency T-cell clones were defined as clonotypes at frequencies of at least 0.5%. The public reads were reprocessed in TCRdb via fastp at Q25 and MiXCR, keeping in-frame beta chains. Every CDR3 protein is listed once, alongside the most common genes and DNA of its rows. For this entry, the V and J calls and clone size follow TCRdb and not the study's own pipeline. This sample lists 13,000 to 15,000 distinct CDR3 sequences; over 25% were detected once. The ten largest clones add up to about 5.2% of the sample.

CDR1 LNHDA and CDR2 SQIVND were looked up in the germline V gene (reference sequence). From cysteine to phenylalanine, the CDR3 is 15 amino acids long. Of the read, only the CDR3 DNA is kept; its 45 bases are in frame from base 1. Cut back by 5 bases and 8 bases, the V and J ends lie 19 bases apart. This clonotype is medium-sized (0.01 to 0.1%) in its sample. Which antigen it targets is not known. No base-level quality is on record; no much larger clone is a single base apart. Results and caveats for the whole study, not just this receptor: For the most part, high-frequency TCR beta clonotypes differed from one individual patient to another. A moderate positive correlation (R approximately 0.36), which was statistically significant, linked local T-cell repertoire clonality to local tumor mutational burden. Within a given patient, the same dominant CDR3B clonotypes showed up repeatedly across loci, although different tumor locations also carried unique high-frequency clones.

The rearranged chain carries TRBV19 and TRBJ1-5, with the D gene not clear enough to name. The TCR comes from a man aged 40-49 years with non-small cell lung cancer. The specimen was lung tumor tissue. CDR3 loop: CASSFGPLSSEPQHF. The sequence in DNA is TGTGCCAGTAGTTTCGGGCCCCTTTCATCTGAGCCCCAGCATTTT.